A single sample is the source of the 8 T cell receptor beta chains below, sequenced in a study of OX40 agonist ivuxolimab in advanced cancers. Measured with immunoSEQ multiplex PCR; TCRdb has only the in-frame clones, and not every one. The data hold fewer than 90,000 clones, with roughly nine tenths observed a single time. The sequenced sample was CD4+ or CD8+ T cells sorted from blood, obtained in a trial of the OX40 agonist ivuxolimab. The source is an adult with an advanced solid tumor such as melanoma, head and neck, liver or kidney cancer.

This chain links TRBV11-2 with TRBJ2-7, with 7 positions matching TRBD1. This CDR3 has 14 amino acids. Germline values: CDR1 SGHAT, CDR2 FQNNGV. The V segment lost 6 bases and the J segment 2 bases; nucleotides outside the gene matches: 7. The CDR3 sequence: CASRDLQGAYEQYF. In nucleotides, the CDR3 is TGTGCCAGCAGAGATCTGCAGGGGGCCTACGAGCAGTACTTC.

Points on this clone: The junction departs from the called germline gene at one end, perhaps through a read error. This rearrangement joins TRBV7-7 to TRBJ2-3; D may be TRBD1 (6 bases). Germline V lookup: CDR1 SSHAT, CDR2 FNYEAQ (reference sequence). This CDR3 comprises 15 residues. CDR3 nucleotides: TGTGCTAGCAGCTTAGGGGGAGCTAATACAGATACGCAGTATTTT. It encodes CASSLGGANTDTQYF. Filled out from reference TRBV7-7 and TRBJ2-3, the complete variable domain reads GAGVSQSPRYKVTKRGQDVTLRCDPISSHATLYWYQQALGQGPEFLTYFNYEAQPDKSGLPSDRFSAERPEGSISTLTIQRTEQRDSAMYRCASSLGGANTDTQYFGPGTRLTVL.

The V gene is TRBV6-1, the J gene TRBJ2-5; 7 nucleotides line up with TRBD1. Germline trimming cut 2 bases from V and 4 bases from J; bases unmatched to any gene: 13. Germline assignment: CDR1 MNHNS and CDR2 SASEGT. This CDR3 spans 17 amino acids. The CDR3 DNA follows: TGTGCCAGCAGTGAAAAAAATGACAGGGTAGGGGGAGAGACCCAGTACTTC. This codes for CASSEKNDRVGGETQYF.

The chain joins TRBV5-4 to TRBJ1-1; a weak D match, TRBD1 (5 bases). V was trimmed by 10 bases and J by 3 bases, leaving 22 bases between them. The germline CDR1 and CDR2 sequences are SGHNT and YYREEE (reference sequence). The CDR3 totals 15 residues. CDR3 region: CAGRPIGQGDTEAFF. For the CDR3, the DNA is TGTGCCGGGCGGCCGATTGGGCAGGGCGACACTGAAGCTTTCTTT.

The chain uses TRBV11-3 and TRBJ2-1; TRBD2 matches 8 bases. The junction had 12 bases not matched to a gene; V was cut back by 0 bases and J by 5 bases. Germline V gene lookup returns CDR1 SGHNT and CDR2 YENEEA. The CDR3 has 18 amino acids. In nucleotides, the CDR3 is TGTGCCAGCAGCTTAGAGAGCCCCGGGACTAGTCCCAACAATGAGCAGTTCTTC. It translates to CASSLESPGTSPNNEQFF.

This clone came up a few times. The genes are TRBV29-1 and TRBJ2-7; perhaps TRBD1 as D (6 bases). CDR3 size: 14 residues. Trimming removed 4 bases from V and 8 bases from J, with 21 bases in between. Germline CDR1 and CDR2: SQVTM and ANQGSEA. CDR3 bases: TGCAGCGTTGTGTTGGGGGCCTCAAAAAACCAGCAGTACTTC. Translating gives CSVVLGASKNQQYF.

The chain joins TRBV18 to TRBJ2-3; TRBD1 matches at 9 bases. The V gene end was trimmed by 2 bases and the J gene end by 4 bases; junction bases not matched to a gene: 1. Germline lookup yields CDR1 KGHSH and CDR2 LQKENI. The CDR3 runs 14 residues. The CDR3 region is CASSPRQGADTQYF. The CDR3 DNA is TGTGCCAGCTCACCAAGACAGGGGGCAGATACGCAGTATTTT. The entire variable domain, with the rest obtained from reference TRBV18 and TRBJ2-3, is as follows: NAGVMQNPRHLVRRRGQEARLRCSPMKGHSHVYWYRQLPEEGLKFMVYLQKENIIDESGMPKERFSAEFPKEGPSILRIQQVVRGDSAAYFCASSPRQGADTQYFGPGTRLTVL.

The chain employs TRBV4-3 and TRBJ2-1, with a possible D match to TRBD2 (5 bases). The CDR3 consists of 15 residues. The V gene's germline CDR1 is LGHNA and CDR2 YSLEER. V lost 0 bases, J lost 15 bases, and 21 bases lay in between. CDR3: CASSQDKPPGMGAFF. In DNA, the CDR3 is TGCGCCAGCAGCCAAGATAAGCCCCCGGGGATGGGAGCGTTCTTC.